Sequencing of this TCR beta chain was carried out in a study of blood T cells in healthy people across ages. Turning to the study itself: Template-switching capture recovered about one barcoded beta molecule per two T cells.

Worth noting for this clonotype: Its specificity is not known.

For the second PCR, which ran for 7 to 11 cycles, a sample-barcoded 5' primer and a J-beta primer mix were used. TCRdb redid the calling of the 5' RACE reads with MiXCR, one entry per CDR3 protein. The sample gives approximately 760,000 distinct CDR3 sequences, approximately 25% of which show up once; roughly 9% is in the top ten. Germline V gene sequence: CDR1 SEHNR, CDR2 FQNEAQ (reference sequence). With 5 bases removed from V and 4 bases from J, the gap between germline ends came to 14 bases. The CDR3 is 14 amino acids. Study results and limitations: The long-lived group displayed more naive CD4+ cells, plus higher diversity, than the aged donors did.

The same sample was also used in a study of T cells of mothers and their children. That paper notes: Mothers yielded over 8 million CDR3 reads, children about 3.1 million each.

This clonotype was obtained from a boy aged 5 to 17 in good health. The chain carries TRBV7-9 and TRBJ1-2; possibly TRBD1 for D (5 bases). The sequencing input was blood. The CDR3 sequence is CASSPPGRLYGYTF. CDR3 bases: TGTGCCAGCAGCCCGCCGGGACGGCTCTATGGCTACACCTTC.